This TCR beta chain came from a study of regulatory T cells in long-lasting Graves disease. This clonotype occurred a few times. Time point indicated: newly diagnosed GD, antithyroid drugs for less than 3 months. Generation of the TCR library employed RNA extracted from PBMCs. According to the study, TCR beta libraries were built with iRepertoire HTBI primers and CDR3-region Arm-PCR. TCRdb used MiXCR to reprocess the multiplex PCR reads, holding one entry per CDR3 protein. This table has hundreds of thousands of distinct CDR3 sequences, approximately 15% appearing once. V dropped 3 bases and J dropped 4 bases, with 12 bases sitting between them. This CDR3 is built from 14 residues. Germline values: CDR1 SGHAT, CDR2 FQNNGV. The same data also contributed to another study, on T cells in Graves' hyperthyroidism and ophthalmopathy.

This clonotype was sampled from a man aged 35-49 years with Graves disease. The source material was peripheral blood mononuclear cells (PBMCs), sampled at new diagnosis, from a patient treated with antithyroid drugs. The chain is built from TRBV11-2 and TRBJ1-2; D ambiguous. CDR3 protein: CASSFNVRPYGYTF. CDR3 in DNA: TGTGCCAGCAGCTTCAACGTGAGGCCCTATGGCTACACCTTC.